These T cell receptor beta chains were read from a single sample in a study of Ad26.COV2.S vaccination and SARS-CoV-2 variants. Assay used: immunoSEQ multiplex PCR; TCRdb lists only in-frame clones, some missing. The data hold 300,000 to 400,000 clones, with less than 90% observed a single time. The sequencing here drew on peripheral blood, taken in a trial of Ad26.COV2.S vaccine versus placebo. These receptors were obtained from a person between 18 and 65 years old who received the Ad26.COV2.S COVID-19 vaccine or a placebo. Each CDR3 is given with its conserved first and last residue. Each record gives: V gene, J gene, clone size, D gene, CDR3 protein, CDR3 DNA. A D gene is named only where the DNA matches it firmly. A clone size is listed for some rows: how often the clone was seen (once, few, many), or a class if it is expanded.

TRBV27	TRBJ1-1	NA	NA	CASSLFPPQTGSTEAFF	TGTGCCAGCAGTTTATTTCCCCCGCAGACAGGCAGCACTGAAGCTTTCTTT
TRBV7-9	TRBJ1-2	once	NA	CASSLAWGYGYTF	TGTGCCAGCAGCTTAGCGTGGGGGTATGGCTACACCTTC
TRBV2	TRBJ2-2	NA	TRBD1	CASSPGQGFTTGELFF	TGTGCCAGCTCCCCGGGACAGGGGTTCACCACCGGGGAGCTGTTTTTT
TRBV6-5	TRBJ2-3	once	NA	CASTVPGGTDTQYF	TGTGCCAGCACCGTACCAGGGGGGACAGATACGCAGTATTTT
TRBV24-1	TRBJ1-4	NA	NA	CATSDSRRHATNEKLFF	TGTGCCACCAGTGATTCGCGCCGACACGCAACTAATGAAAAACTGTTTTTT
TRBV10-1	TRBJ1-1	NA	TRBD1	CASRPGQGLDTEAFF	TGCGCCAGCAGGCCGGGACAGGGGTTAGACACTGAAGCTTTCTTT
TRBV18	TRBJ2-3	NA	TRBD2	CASSPTSGGADTQYF	TGTGCCAGCTCGCCCACTAGCGGGGGCGCAGATACGCAGTATTTT
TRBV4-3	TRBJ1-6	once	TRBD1	CASSGGTGDPRYNSPLHF	TGCGCCAGCAGCGGAGGGACAGGGGACCCACGATATAATTCACCCCTCCACTTT
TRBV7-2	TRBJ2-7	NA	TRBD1	CASSTPGTGGYEQYF	TGTGCCAGCAGCACTCCCGGGACAGGGGGCTACGAGCAGTACTTC
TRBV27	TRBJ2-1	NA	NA	CASSFKSSAPANEQFF	TGTGCCAGCTCTTTTAAGTCTAGCGCGCCGGCCAATGAGCAGTTCTTC
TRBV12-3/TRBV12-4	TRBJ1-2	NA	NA	CASYNTNYGYTF	TGTGCCAGCTACAACACTAACTATGGCTACACCTTC
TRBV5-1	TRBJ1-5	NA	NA	CASSLGTSGNQPQHF	TGCGCCAGCAGCTTGGGGACATCTGGCAATCAGCCCCAGCATTTT
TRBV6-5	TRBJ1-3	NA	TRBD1	CASFRDRGPGNTIYF	TGTGCCAGCTTCCGGGACAGGGGGCCCGGAAACACCATATATTTT
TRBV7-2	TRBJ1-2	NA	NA	CASSFGVASYGYTF	TGTGCCAGCAGCTTCGGCGTCGCTAGCTATGGCTACACCTTC
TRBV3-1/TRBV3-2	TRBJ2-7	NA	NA	CASSVVGGRAYEQYF	TGTGCCAGCAGCGTCGTTGGGGGTAGGGCCTACGAGCAGTACTTC
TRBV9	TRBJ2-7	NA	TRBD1	CASSVGQGAREQYF	TGTGCCAGCAGCGTAGGCCAGGGGGCAAGAGAGCAGTACTTC
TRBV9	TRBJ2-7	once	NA	CASSVLGESVYEQYF	TGTGCCAGCAGCGTACTGGGAGAAAGTGTCTACGAGCAGTACTTC
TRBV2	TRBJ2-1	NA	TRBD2	CASSETSGGNNEQFF	TGTGCCAGCAGTGAGACTAGCGGGGGGAACAATGAGCAGTTCTTC
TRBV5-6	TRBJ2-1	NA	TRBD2	CASSPSGFYNEQFF	TGTGCCAGCAGCCCTAGCGGTTTTTACAATGAGCAGTTCTTC
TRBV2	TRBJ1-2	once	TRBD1	CASKGDRIYGYTF	TGTGCCAGCAAGGGGGACAGAATCTATGGCTACACCTTC
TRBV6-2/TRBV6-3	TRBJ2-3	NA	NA	CASSSITRGVSTDTQYF	TGTGCCAGCAGTTCTATCACAAGAGGCGTTAGCACAGATACGCAGTATTTT
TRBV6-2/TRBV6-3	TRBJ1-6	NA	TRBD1	CASSRTGPTSALHF	TGTGCCAGCAGTCGGACAGGGCCCACTTCGGCCCTCCACTTT
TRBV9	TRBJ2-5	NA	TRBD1	CASSPPGQGRETQYF	TGTGCCAGCAGCCCCCCGGGACAGGGAAGAGAGACCCAGTACTTC
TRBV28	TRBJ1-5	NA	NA	CASRYRDQPQHF	TGTGCCAGCAGATATCGAGATCAGCCCCAGCATTTT
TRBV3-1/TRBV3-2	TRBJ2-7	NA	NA	CASSQRASYEQYF	TGTGCCAGCAGCCAACGGGCCTCCTACGAGCAGTACTTC
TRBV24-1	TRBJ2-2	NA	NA	CATSDPGTPNTGELFF	TGTGCCACCAGTGATCCCGGGACACCTAACACCGGGGAGCTGTTTTTT